Below are 17 T cell receptor beta chains sequenced from a single sample in a study of CXCR4 blockade with PD-1 therapy in pancreatic cancer. Only in-frame clones appear in the TCRdb table, and some are missing; sequencing was by immunoSEQ multiplex PCR. The data hold around 15,000 clones, with around three quarters observed a single time. Sequencing input: tumor tissue. These receptors came from a human donor with pancreatic ductal adenocarcinoma.

The chain couples TRBV18 to TRBJ2-7; 7 nucleotides line up with TRBD1. Germline V lookup: CDR1 KGHSH, CDR2 LQKENI. The J segment lost 5 bases and the V segment lost 3 bases, leaving 13 bases of the junction unmatched. CDR3 length: 16 amino acids. CDR3 in DNA: TGTGCCAGCTCACCTCTACAGGGGACCTTTTACGACGAGCAGTACTTC. Encoded protein: CASSPLQGTFYDEQYF.

The chain couples TRBV19 to TRBJ2-1; D is uncertain. V was shortened by 0 bases and J by 2 bases, with 5 bases between the two germline ends. CDR3 length equals 14 residues. The V gene's germline CDR1 is LNHDA and CDR2 SQIVND (reference sequence). The CDR3 here is CASSIDTAYNEQFF. The CDR3 nucleotides are TGTGCCAGTAGTATAGATACCGCCTACAATGAGCAGTTCTTC. Drawing the rest from reference TRBV19 and TRBJ2-1, the complete variable domain is DGGITQSPKYLFRKEGQNVTLSCEQNLNHDAMYWYRQDPGQGLRLIYYSQIVNDFQKGDIAEGYSVSREKKESFPLTVTSAQKNPTAFYLCASSIDTAYNEQFFGPGTRLTVL.

The sequenced CDR3 bases are TGTGCCATCAGTGAGTCTCGGATCTACGAGCAGTAC. It codes for CAISESRIYEQY. The full CDR3 protein is CAISESRIYEQYF. V gene TRBV10-3 combines with J gene TRBJ2-7; D is unclear. The read comes to an end 1 residue before the CDR3 does, leaving the germline J gene to fill in the end. Germline CDR1 is ENHRY and CDR2 is SYGVKD. Trimming cost V 0 bases and J 3 bases, with 6 bases left between them. This CDR3 is built from 13 residues.

The chain carries TRBV19 and TRBJ2-5; D ambiguous. V lost 2 bases and J lost 2, with 6 bases in between. Germline V gene sequence: CDR1 LNHDA, CDR2 SQIVND (reference sequence). The CDR3 runs 13 residues. CDR3 region: CASSIIHQETQYF. CDR3 in DNA: TGTGCCAGTAGTATAATTCATCAAGAGACCCAGTACTTC.

The chain links TRBV28 to TRBJ2-2; 10 bases are shared with TRBD2. V was pared by 5 bases and J by 4 bases, with 7 bases of the junction left unmatched. This CDR3 has 16 residues. Germline assignment: CDR1 MDHEN and CDR2 SYDVKM. The CDR3 nucleotides are TGTGCCAGCAGTAAACTAGCGGGACTTAGCACCGGGGAGCTGTTTTTT. Its translation: CASSKLAGLSTGELFF.

The chain is built from TRBV30 and TRBJ1-6, with D unresolved. Germline V gene sequence: CDR1 GTSNPN, CDR2 SVGIG (reference sequence). CDR3 length equals 13 residues. V was pared by 2 bases and J by 10 bases, with 12 bases between. The CDR3 DNA reads as TGTGCCTGGAGTTCTGGGGATGGGTCACCCCTCCACTTT. Translating it yields CAWSSGDGSPLHF.

This clone was seen only a few times. The chain is built from TRBV2 and TRBJ2-2; 9 positions agree with TRBD2. The germline gives CDR1 SNHLY, CDR2 FYNNEI. With V trimmed by 7 bases and J by 4 bases, 13 bases remained unmatched. The length of the CDR3 is 17 residues. The CDR3 DNA follows: TGTGCCAGCACCTTGGGAGAGACTAGCGGACTCACCGGGGAGCTGTTTTTT. It codes for CASTLGETSGLTGELFF.

This chain uses TRBV6-8 with TRBJ1-4; TRBD1 matches at 7 bases. Trimming removed 5 bases from V and 5 bases from J; junction bases left unmatched: 8. Germline V gene sequence: CDR1 MNHGY, CDR2 SAAAGT. The CDR3 is made up of 15 amino acids. The CDR3 bases are TGTGCCAGCAGTCTACCGGGACAGCCAAATGAAAAACTGTTTTTT. Its translation is CASSLPGQPNEKLFF.

This chain joins TRBV7-6 and TRBJ1-3; a possible D gene is TRBD1 (6 bases). This CDR3 has 14 amino acids. CDR1 and CDR2 (germline): SGHVS, FNYEAQ. Trimming cost V 3 bases and J 2 bases, with 8 bases left between them. The CDR3 here is CASSFQGTGNTIYF. For the CDR3, the DNA is TGTGCCAGCAGCTTCCAGGGGACTGGAAACACCATATATTTT.

V gene TRBV19 combines with J gene TRBJ2-2; 7 nucleotides agree with TRBD2. In germline, CDR1 is LNHDA, CDR2 SQIVND (reference sequence). V lost 3 bases, J lost 0 bases, and 4 bases stayed unmatched. The CDR3 covers 16 residues. CDR3 sequence (DNA): TGTGCCAGTAGTATCCAGCGGGGATCGAACACCGGGGAGCTGTTTTTT. The encoded protein is CASSIQRGSNTGELFF.

The chain uses TRBV19 and TRBJ1-5; TRBD1 matches 8 bases. Trimming cost V 6 bases and J 4 bases; bases outside gene matches: 8. From germline, CDR1 is LNHDA and CDR2 SQIVND (reference sequence). The CDR3 extends over 15 amino acids. The CDR3 nucleotides read TGTGCCAGTAGCCTTGGGACAGGAGGGAATCAGCCCCAGCATTTT. This sequence encodes CASSLGTGGNQPQHF.

The chain has TRBV19 and TRBJ1-1; TRBD1 might be the D (6 bases). The CDR3 contains 11 residues. Deletions cut 6 bases from V and 11 bases from J, with 13 bases between. Per the germline V gene, CDR1 is LNHDA and CDR2 is SQIVND (reference sequence). The CDR3 coding sequence is TGTGCCAGTAGACAAGCAGGGGAGGCTTTCTTT. This sequence encodes CASRQAGEAFF.

CDR3 amino acids: CATSWRGTNTEAFF. CDR3 sequence (DNA): TGTGCCACCAGTTGGAGGGGTACGAACACTGAAGCTTTCTTT. The chain has TRBV15 and TRBJ1-1, with a weak D call TRBD1 (5 bases). This CDR3 is 14 amino acids long. From germline, CDR1 is LNHNV and CDR2 YYDKDF (reference sequence). Trimming left V 6 bases short and J 1 base short, with 12 bases between.

The CDR3 region has the DNA TGTGCCAGCAGCCAACCTAGCGGGACTTACAATGAGCAGTTCTTC. This translates into CASSQPSGTYNEQFF. The rearrangement joins TRBV14 to TRBJ2-1; 9 bases agree with TRBD2. The CDR3 is made up of 15 amino acids. Germline-derived CDR1 and CDR2 are SGHDN and FVKESK. V lost 2 bases, J lost 4 bases, and 3 bases stayed unmatched. The complete variable domain, with remaining parts taken from reference TRBV14 and TRBJ2-1, reads EAGVTQFPSHSVIEKGQTVTLRCDPISGHDNLYWYRRVMGKEIKFLLHFVKESKQDESGMPNNRFLAERTGGTYSTLKVQPAELEDSGVYFCASSQPSGTYNEQFFGPGTRLTVL.

The chain carries TRBV29-1 and TRBJ2-1; TRBD1 is a possible D gene (5 bases). From germline, CDR1 is SQVTM and CDR2 ANQGSEA. The CDR3 has 14 amino acids. V shed 4 bases and J shed 5 bases, with 15 bases lying between them. CDR3 sequence (DNA): TGCAGCGTTGTACGGCAGGGTGTGGACAATGAGCAGTTCTTC. Its protein is CSVVRQGVDNEQFF.

The chain recombines TRBV19 with TRBJ2-5; D is unresolved. The germline V gene has CDR1 LNHDA and CDR2 SQIVND (reference sequence). The CDR3 is made up of 14 amino acids. The V gene lost 4 bases and the J gene lost 1 base, with 10 bases spanning the gap. CDR3 bases: TGTGCCAGTAGTAGTGTACAGATCCAAGAGACCCAGTACTTC. Translation gives CASSSVQIQETQYF.

V gene TRBV19 combines with J gene TRBJ2-3; 8 nucleotides match TRBD1. With 4 bases clipped from V and 1 base from J, the junction kept 7 bases outside the gene matches. CDR3 size: 16 residues. Germline CDR1 and CDR2: LNHDA and SQIVND (reference sequence). DNA of the CDR3: TGTGCCAGTAGTAGTCTCGGACAGGGAGGCACAGATACGCAGTATTTT. As protein: CASSSLGQGGTDTQYF.